The 22 T cell receptor beta chains below were found in one sample sequenced in a study of cytotoxic CD8 clonotypes in ibrutinib-treated CLL. Some clones are missing from TCRdb's copy, which holds only in-frame ones; the method was immunoSEQ multiplex PCR. The table records about 250,000 clones, under 75% of them present only once. Specimen: PBMCs, collected after 24 months of ibrutinib treatment. The receptors derive from a human donor with chronic lymphocytic leukemia.

This clone has just a few counts. CDR3 protein: CASSLSVAYEETQYF. DNA for the CDR3: TGTGCCAGCAGTTTATCCGTAGCGTACGAAGAGACCCAGTACTTC. The J gene is TRBJ2-5, the V gene TRBV27; the D gene is possibly TRBD2 (5 bases). This CDR3 has 15 residues. V lost 0 bases and J lost 3, with 11 bases in between. Looked up from germline, CDR1 is MNHEY and CDR2 is SMNVEV (reference sequence).

The CDR3 sequence is CASSQDRLIISNQPQHF. The CDR3, as DNA: TGTGCCAGCAGCCAAGACCGACTGATTATCAGCAATCAGCCCCAGCATTTT. The V and J genes are TRBV14 and TRBJ1-5, with D uncertain. The CDR3 is 17 residues long. Trimming took 0 bases from V and 1 from J, leaving 13 bases between them. Per germline, CDR1 SGHDN and CDR2 FVKESK.

The table lists this clone with a count of one. The rearrangement uses TRBV28 and TRBJ2-5, with D hard to call. This CDR3 spans 13 amino acids. With 6 bases removed from V and 1 base from J, the gap between germline ends came to 9 bases. Per the germline V gene, CDR1 is MDHEN and CDR2 is SYDVKM. The CDR3 nucleotides read TGTGCCAGCAGGGCCTACCCCCAAGAGACCCAGTACTTC. Translating it yields CASRAYPQETQYF.

This clone was seen a few times. The rearrangement links TRBV5-1 to TRBJ2-1, with TRBD2 identical over 7 bases. V lost 0 bases to trimming and J lost 3 bases; unmatched junction nucleotides: 3. This CDR3 is built from 15 residues. Germline-derived CDR1 and CDR2 are SGHRS and YFSETQ. CDR3 bases: TGCGCCAGCAGCTTGGGCGGGAGCATCTACAATGAGCAGTTCTTC. Residues: CASSLGGSIYNEQFF.

The chain joins TRBV6-1 to TRBJ2-1, with D tentatively TRBD2 (6 bases). Deletions cut 8 bases from V and 8 bases from J, with 10 bases between. Germline lookup yields CDR1 MNHNS and CDR2 SASEGT. The CDR3 loop spans 11 amino acids. The CDR3 nucleotides read TGTGCCAGCGTTAGGAGGGATGAGCAGTTCTTC. This gives the protein CASVRRDEQFF.

V is TRBV4-3 and J is TRBJ2-2, with D perhaps TRBD2 (5 bases). V shed 4 bases and J shed 1 base, with 13 bases lying between them. Germline V lookup: CDR1 LGHNA, CDR2 YSLEER. The CDR3 has 16 amino acids. For the CDR3, the DNA is TGCGCCAGCAGCCTGAGTGTGGCGGGGAACACCGGGGAGCTGTTTTTT. The encoded protein is CASSLSVAGNTGELFF.

V and J are TRBV14 and TRBJ1-2, with 7 bases that match TRBD1. The germline gives CDR1 SGHDN, CDR2 FVKESK. Trimming at V came to 0 bases and at J to 5 bases, leaving 3 bases not matched to a gene. This CDR3 contains 14 residues. CDR3: CASSQDQGEYGYTF. The CDR3, as DNA: TGTGCCAGCAGCCAAGATCAGGGGGAGTATGGCTACACCTTC.

This clone has a handful of counts. The V gene is TRBV2, the J gene TRBJ2-1; TRBD2 matches 7 bases. Germline values: CDR1 SNHLY, CDR2 FYNNEI. Unmatched junction bases numbered 13, after V lost 6 bases and J lost 8 bases. This CDR3 spans 15 amino acids. The CDR3 DNA reads as TGTGCCAGCAGCCGGGGAGGGGTGGGCTTCGATGAGCAGTTCTTC. Translating it yields CASSRGGVGFDEQFF.

This chain connects TRBV7-9 to TRBJ1-5; D ambiguous. The CDR3 has 14 residues. The V gene lost 4 bases and the J gene lost 5 bases, with 12 bases spanning the gap. The germline gives CDR1 SEHNR, CDR2 FQNEAQ (reference sequence). CDR3 nucleotide sequence: TGTGCCAGCAGCTCCCTCCGGGAGGATCAGCCCCAGCATTTT. Encoded protein: CASSSLREDQPQHF.

V and J are TRBV5-5 and TRBJ2-2; D gene uncertain. There are 13 residues in the CDR3. Trimming stripped 0 bases from V and 8 bases from J, with 8 bases between. Germline-derived CDR1 and CDR2 are SGHKS and YYEKEE (reference sequence). This CDR3 reads CASSLDFSGELFF. The DNA for the CDR3 is TGTGCCAGCAGCTTGGACTTCTCTGGGGAGCTGTTTTTT.

The V and J genes are TRBV29-1 and TRBJ2-7, with a weak D call TRBD2 (5 bases). The CDR3 is 15 residues long. The germline V gene has CDR1 SQVTM and CDR2 ANQGSEA. V dropped 6 bases and J dropped 1 base, with 19 bases sitting between them. CDR3 loop: CSVPVGHRRSYEQYF. Written as DNA, the CDR3 is TGCAGCGTCCCCGTCGGGCACCGGAGGTCCTACGAGCAGTACTTC.

The chain links TRBV27 to TRBJ2-7; 7 nucleotides align to TRBD1. This CDR3 has 16 amino acids. The V and J ends lost 4 bases and 3 bases, in that order; junction bases with no gene match: 12. Germline CDR1 and CDR2: MNHEY and SMNVEV (reference sequence). The CDR3 protein is CASSSTTGLSHYEQYF. As DNA, the CDR3 is TGTGCCAGCAGTTCTACGACAGGGCTGTCACACTACGAGCAGTACTTC.

This clone appeared once. The V call is TRBV5-4, the J call TRBJ2-5; no clear D gene. This CDR3 contains 15 residues. Trimming took off 4 bases at V and 0 bases at J, with 13 bases between the two ends. Germline V gene data show CDR1 as SGHNT and CDR2 as YYREEE (reference sequence). CDR3 amino acids: CASSMKMADQETQYF. The CDR3 DNA sequence: TGTGCCAGCAGCATGAAAATGGCGGACCAAGAGACCCAGTACTTC.

This clone was recorded at least ten times. The same CDR3 is also encoded by other DNA sequences in this sample. The CDR3 sequence is CASSPDRADSNQPQHF. The CDR3 region has the DNA TGTGCCAGCTCACCCGACAGGGCCGATAGCAATCAGCCCCAGCATTTT. The V call is TRBV18, the J call TRBJ1-5; 7 nucleotides match TRBD1. V was clipped by 3 bases and J by 0 bases; unmatched bases: 5. The CDR3 has 16 amino acids. Per the germline V gene, CDR1 is KGHSH and CDR2 is LQKENI.

The V call is TRBV7-2, the J call TRBJ1-3; D is uncertain. This CDR3 contains 15 residues. CDR1 and CDR2 from the germline V gene are SGHTA and FQGNSA. The ends were cut back, 5 bases at V and 0 bases at J, with 11 bases in the middle. In DNA, the CDR3 is TGTGCCAGCAGCCTGACCGGCCTCTCTGGAAACACCATATATTTT. Protein product: CASSLTGLSGNTIYF.

V gene TRBV20-1 combines with J gene TRBJ2-1; D possibly corresponds to TRBD2 (5 bases). The CDR3 runs to 11 residues. Germline V gives CDR1 DFQATT, CDR2 SNEGSKA (reference sequence). V was clipped by 5 bases and J by 7 bases, with 9 bases between them. The CDR3 DNA reads TGCAGTGCTCCCCGGAGGAATGAGCAGTTCTTC. Its translation: CSAPRRNEQFF.

In DNA form, the CDR3 reads TGTGCCAGCAGCTTAGACGGGAGGGGGGCTCTCCGCTCGGGTGAGCAGTACTTC. Its protein product is CASSLDGRGALRSGEQYF. The V call is TRBV11-2, the J call TRBJ2-7; 8 bases map to TRBD2. CDR3 length: 18 residues. The V gene end was trimmed by 0 bases and the J gene end by 7 bases; junction bases not matched to a gene: 17. CDR1 SGHAT and CDR2 FQNNGV come from the germline V gene. The complete variable domain, with remaining parts taken from reference TRBV11-2 and TRBJ2-7, reads EAGVAQSPRYKIIEKRQSVAFWCNPISGHATLYWYQQILGQGPKLLIQFQNNGVVDDSQLPKDRFSAERLKGVDSTLKIQPAKLEDSAVYLCASSLDGRGALRSGEQYFGPGTRLTVT.

The chain joins TRBV30 to TRBJ2-7, with 7 nucleotides matching TRBD2. V was pared by 3 bases and J by 0 bases, with 5 bases of the junction left unmatched. This CDR3 has 14 residues. CDR1 and CDR2 (germline): GTSNPN, SVGIG (reference sequence). CDR3 residues: CAWSWGGSSYEQYF. The CDR3 DNA reads as TGTGCCTGGAGCTGGGGGGGGAGCTCCTACGAGCAGTACTTC.

The V and J genes are TRBV27 and TRBJ2-7, with D possibly TRBD1 on 6 matching bases. Trimming took 6 bases from V and 4 from J, leaving 16 bases between them. There are 14 residues in the CDR3. Looked up from germline, CDR1 is MNHEY and CDR2 is SMNVEV (reference sequence). The CDR3 DNA follows: TGTGCCAGCAGCGTGAGGGACAACTTTTACGAGCAGTACTTC. It translates to CASSVRDNFYEQYF.

The chain employs TRBV28 and TRBJ2-1; perhaps TRBD2 as D (5 bases). V dropped 2 bases and J dropped 0 bases, with 8 bases sitting between them. The CDR3 loop spans 15 amino acids. CDR1 is MDHEN, CDR2 SYDVKM, per germline. CDR3 bases: TGTGCCAGCAGTTTACTGGCGGGCTCCTACAATGAGCAGTTCTTC. Encoded protein: CASSLLAGSYNEQFF.

This sequence joins TRBV14 and TRBJ2-7; unclear D gene. Looked up from germline, CDR1 is SGHDN and CDR2 is FVKESK. Trimming stripped 1 base from V and 6 bases from J, with 19 bases between. The CDR3 extends over 16 amino acids. The CDR3 loop reads CASSQASAVYVGEQYF. CDR3 sequence (DNA): TGTGCCAGCAGCCAAGCATCTGCGGTCTACGTGGGCGAGCAGTACTTC.

This rearrangement joins TRBV6-5 to TRBJ2-2; D gene ambiguous. Germline CDR1 is MNHEY and CDR2 is SVGAGI. V was cut by 5 bases and J by 1 base, with 5 bases left in between. The CDR3 covers 13 residues. CDR3 loop: CASSDKNTGELFF. CDR3 sequence (DNA): TGTGCCAGCAGTGATAAGAACACCGGGGAGCTGTTTTTT.